These 16 T cell receptor beta chains were all obtained from the same sample, sequenced in a study of blood T cell repertoires in COVID-19. Some clones are missing from TCRdb's copy, which holds only in-frame ones; the method was immunoSEQ multiplex PCR. The table includes roughly 180,000 clones, approximately 85% detected once. The specimen sequenced was peripheral blood. Source of these receptors: a woman aged 55-70 years with acute or convalescent COVID-19.

The chain couples TRBV7-8 to TRBJ1-2, with a weak D call TRBD1 (6 bases). With 5 bases removed from V and 8 bases from J, the gap between germline ends came to 15 bases. Germline CDR1 and CDR2: SGHVS and FQNEAQ. This CDR3 is built from 13 residues. This chain's CDR3 is CASSADRSGGYTF. CDR3 coding DNA: TGTGCCAGCAGCGCCGACAGGTCTGGAGGCTACACCTTC. The full variable domain, with the rest looked up from reference TRBV7-8 and TRBJ1-2, is GAGVSQSPRYKVAKRGQDVALRCDPISGHVSLFWYQQALGQGPEFLTYFQNEAQLDKSGLPSDRFFAERPEGSVSTLKIQRTQQEDSAVYLCASSADRSGGYTFGSGTRLTVV.

This chain joins TRBV28 and TRBJ2-7; TRBD2 agrees at 10 bases. Germline-derived CDR1 and CDR2 are MDHEN and SYDVKM. Trimming cost V 4 bases and J 1 base; bases outside gene matches: 7. The CDR3 spans 16 residues. CDR3 loop: CASSSPLAGESYEQYF. In DNA form, the CDR3 reads TGTGCCAGCAGTTCCCCCCTAGCGGGAGAATCCTACGAGCAGTACTTC.

This clone showed up just once. The gene calls are TRBV7-2 and TRBJ1-2; D is unresolved. V was cut by 5 bases and J by 4 bases, with 8 bases left in between. CDR3 size: 12 residues. CDR1 and CDR2 (germline): SGHTA, FQGNSA. The CDR3 protein is CASSATGYGYTF. CDR3 nucleotide sequence: TGTGCCAGCAGCGCGACTGGCTATGGCTACACCTTC.

CDR3 sequence: CASSLDLNYEQYV. DNA of the CDR3: TGTGCCAGCTCGCTAGACCTCAACTACGAGCAGTACGTC. The V and J genes are TRBV7-9 and TRBJ2-7; D is ambiguous. Germline V gene data show CDR1 as SEHNR and CDR2 as FQNEAQ (reference sequence). The germline V and J ends were trimmed by 8 bases and 3 bases, with 14 bases remaining between them. This CDR3 has 13 residues.

The table lists this clone with a few counts. An end of the junction differs from the germline gene, which may be a read error. V usage is TRBV7-7 and J usage is TRBJ2-1, with 9 positions matching TRBD2. This CDR3 is built from 16 residues. CDR1 is SSHAT, CDR2 FNYEAQ, per germline (reference sequence). CDR3 coding DNA: TGTGCTAGCAGCCCAGGGGCGGGAGGGCCGGCCAATGAGCAGTTCTTC. It translates to CASSPGAGGPANEQFF.

The chain is built from TRBV7-9 and TRBJ2-7; D call uncertain. There are 12 residues in the CDR3. Germline V gene lookup returns CDR1 SEHNR and CDR2 FQNEAQ (reference sequence). The germline V and J ends were trimmed by 3 bases and 6 bases, with 9 bases remaining between them. CDR3 bases: TGTGCCAGCAGCTTCCTTGGCGGCGAGCAGTACGTC. Its translation is CASSFLGGEQYV.

The J gene is TRBJ1-2, the V gene TRBV5-6; TRBD1 might be the D (5 bases). CDR1 is SGHDT and CDR2 is YYEEEE in the germline V gene. V lost 9 bases and J lost 4, with 19 bases in between. The CDR3 is 14 amino acids. The CDR3 DNA follows: TGTGCCACCCAAAAACTAACAGGTTCCTATGGCTACACCTTC. Amino acid sequence: CATQKLTGSYGYTF.

The rearrangement uses TRBV19 and TRBJ2-7; the D gene is possibly TRBD2 (6 bases). Germline CDR1 LNHDA, CDR2 SQIVND (reference sequence). V shed 3 bases and J shed 6 bases, with 12 bases lying between them. This CDR3 is 13 amino acids long. CDR3 sequence reads: CASSMGGTAEQYF. The DNA for the CDR3 is TGTGCCAGTAGTATGGGGGGAACGGCCGAGCAGTACTTC.

The rearrangement uses TRBV3-1 (or the pseudogene TRBV3-2) and TRBJ2-3; D possibly corresponds to TRBD2 (6 bases). Looked up from germline, CDR1 is LGHDT and CDR2 is YNNKEL (reference sequence). The CDR3 consists of 16 residues. V shed 4 bases and J shed 0 bases, with 14 bases lying between them. Written as DNA, the CDR3 is TGTGCCAGCAGCCTTGCGGCGGGGAGTAGCACAGATACGCAGTATTTT. Protein: CASSLAAGSSTDTQYF.

This chain connects TRBV14 to TRBJ2-1, with TRBD2 matching over 11 bases. The germline gives CDR1 SGHDN, CDR2 FVKESK. V lost 0 bases to trimming and J lost 4 bases; unmatched junction nucleotides: 11. This CDR3 has 19 residues. CDR3 protein: CASSQDPRLAGGSYNEQFF. The CDR3 DNA is TGTGCCAGCAGCCAAGATCCCCGGCTAGCGGGAGGATCTTACAATGAGCAGTTCTTC.

The rearrangement links TRBV2 to TRBJ2-1, with 12 bases that match TRBD2. This CDR3 is built from 16 residues. Germline lookup yields CDR1 SNHLY and CDR2 FYNNEI. Losses at the gene ends were 6 bases for V and 3 bases for J; bases not matched to a gene: 6. The chain's CDR3 is CASRNLAGGGYNEQFF. CDR3 bases: TGTGCCAGCAGGAATCTAGCGGGAGGGGGCTACAATGAGCAGTTCTTC. The variable domain in full, completed from reference TRBV2 and TRBJ2-1, reads EPEVTQTPSHQVTQMGQEVILRCVPISNHLYFYWYRQILGQKVEFLVSFYNNEISEKSEIFDDQFSVERPDGSNFTLKIRSTKLEDSAMYFCASRNLAGGGYNEQFFGPGTRLTVL.

This clone has only one observation. The chain recombines TRBV5-1 with TRBJ1-1, with a tentative D call TRBD1 (6 bases). The CDR3 totals 14 residues. V lost 2 bases, J lost 0 bases, and 8 bases lay in between. Germline V gene data show CDR1 as SGHRS and CDR2 as YFSETQ. CDR3 nucleotides: TGCGCCAGCAGCTTAGGGGGGGTGAACACTGAAGCTTTCTTT. Protein: CASSLGGVNTEAFF.

The chain has TRBV12-5 and TRBJ1-5; D not certain. Germline V CDR1 and CDR2: LGHNT, FRNRAP. This CDR3 region has 15 residues. The ends were cut back, 0 bases at V and 5 bases at J, with 11 bases in the middle. CDR3 residues: CASGLVLGFDQPQHF. CDR3 nucleotide sequence: TGTGCTAGTGGTTTGGTACTAGGGTTTGATCAGCCCCAGCATTTT.

V and J are TRBV30 and TRBJ1-5; 8 bases align to TRBD1. The V segment lost 2 bases and the J segment 7 bases; nucleotides outside the gene matches: 7. The CDR3 is 14 amino acids. CDR1 is GTSNPN, CDR2 SVGIG, per germline (reference sequence). CDR3 residues: CAWSSGGADQPQHF. The CDR3 nucleotides are TGTGCCTGGAGTTCAGGGGGCGCGGACCAGCCCCAGCATTTT.

The V gene is TRBV6-1, the J gene TRBJ1-5; D ambiguous. The CDR3 length is 14 residues. Germline V gives CDR1 MNHNS, CDR2 SASEGT. V lost 1 base, J lost 3 bases, and 7 bases lay in between. CDR3 nucleotide sequence: TGTGCCAGCAGTGAAGTCTACCCCAATCAGCCCCAGCATTTT. Its protein is CASSEVYPNQPQHF.

This chain uses TRBV27 with TRBJ1-2, with D perhaps TRBD1 (6 bases). Trimming took off 6 bases at V and 5 bases at J, with 16 bases between the two ends. From germline, CDR1 is MNHEY and CDR2 SMNVEV (reference sequence). The CDR3 spans 14 residues. The CDR3 sequence: CASRPEGGPYGYTF. CDR3 DNA sequence: TGTGCCAGCAGACCAGAAGGGGGACCTTATGGCTACACCTTC.